This record covers a single T cell receptor beta chain. Authors' methods: Amplification of reference gene primers provided the estimated nucleated cell counts. This table comes from immunoSEQ multiplex PCR, and its TCRdb copy is limited to in-frame clones, with some not included. V, J and clone size derive from that table, while D and trimming were established from the DNA sequence. The data contain 68,000 or so clones, around 80% of them singletons. This record comes from a study of blood T cell repertoires in COVID-19. At the level of the study: Donors in the United States, Italy and Spain gave samples during acute or convalescent COVID-19. The analysed material was cDNA or gDNA that came from T cells, B-cell-depleted T cells, or PBMCs.

The CDR3 is 19 amino acids. This receptor was obtained from a human donor in a cohort sampled during active COVID-19. The J gene is TRBJ2-7, the V gene TRBV12-2; the table's TRBD2 call for D was not verified on the DNA. TRBV12-2 is tagged as a pseudogene. The specimen sequenced was peripheral blood. CDR3 loop: CASRLSPRKGLADNYEQYF. The DNA for the CDR3 is TGTGCAAGTCGCTTATCCCCCCGTAAAGGACTAGCGGACAATTACGAGCAGTACTTC.